The rows below give T cell receptor beta chains drawn from one sample of a study of blood T cell repertoires in COVID-19. Profiled with immunoSEQ multiplex PCR; TCRdb holds only in-frame clones, not every one. The sample shows 160,000 or so clones, approximately 84% of them seen only once. Sequences were obtained from peripheral blood. The receptors here all came from a man in his forties or fifties with acute or convalescent COVID-19. Both conserved end residues are part of each CDR3. A D gene is named only where the DNA matches it firmly. Expanded clones get a size class; other rows say once, few or many, or leave the size out.

clone_size: -; v_call: TRBV3-1/TRBV3-2; j_call: TRBJ2-5; d_call: TRBD2; cdr3_aa: CASSRRTSGAQETQYF; cdr3_nt: TGTGCCAGCAGCCGACGGACTAGCGGGGCCCAAGAGACCCAGTACTTC
clone_size: -; v_call: TRBV10-3; j_call: TRBJ1-6; d_call: -; cdr3_aa: CAISESNRYNSPLHF; cdr3_nt: TGTGCCATCAGTGAGTCGAACCGGTATAATTCACCCCTCCACTTT
clone_size: -; v_call: TRBV6-6; j_call: TRBJ1-5; d_call: TRBD1; cdr3_aa: CASSIGQGKGNQPQHF; cdr3_nt: TGTGCCAGCAGTATCGGACAGGGGAAGGGCAATCAGCCCCAGCATTTT
clone_size: -; v_call: TRBV29-1; j_call: TRBJ1-1; d_call: -; cdr3_aa: CSVVGGSPLVNTEAFF; cdr3_nt: TGCAGCGTTGTCGGAGGGTCCCCCCTCGTGAACACTGAAGCTTTCTTT
clone_size: -; v_call: TRBV30; j_call: TRBJ2-7; d_call: -; cdr3_aa: CACRRGYEQYF; cdr3_nt: TGTGCCTGTCGAAGAGGTTACGAGCAGTACTTC
clone_size: -; v_call: TRBV19; j_call: TRBJ2-3; d_call: -; cdr3_aa: CASSIDLPLAGSTDTQYF; cdr3_nt: TGTGCCAGTAGTATAGATCTTCCCCTCGCGGGGTCCACAGATACGCAGTATTTT
clone_size: -; v_call: TRBV12-5; j_call: TRBJ1-5; d_call: -; cdr3_aa: CASGVADNQPQHF; cdr3_nt: TGTGCTAGTGGGGTGGCCGACAATCAGCCCCAGCATTTT
clone_size: -; v_call: TRBV4-1; j_call: TRBJ2-7; d_call: TRBD2; cdr3_aa: CASSQEDLAGQFYEQYF; cdr3_nt: TGCGCCAGCAGCCAAGAAGATCTAGCGGGACAGTTCTACGAGCAGTACTTC
clone_size: once; v_call: TRBV3-1/TRBV3-2; j_call: TRBJ2-2; d_call: TRBD2; cdr3_aa: CASSLAGGRIDTGELFF; cdr3_nt: TGTGCCAGCAGTTTAGCGGGGGGGCGGATAGACACCGGGGAGCTGTTTTTT
clone_size: -; v_call: TRBV6-6; j_call: TRBJ2-3; d_call: -; cdr3_aa: CASNTGWADTQYF; cdr3_nt: TGTGCCAGCAATACAGGGTGGGCAGATACGCAGTATTTT
clone_size: -; v_call: TRBV27; j_call: TRBJ1-1; d_call: TRBD1; cdr3_aa: CASSLRQGPSSNTEAFF; cdr3_nt: TGTGCCAGCAGTTTGAGACAGGGGCCGTCATCGAACACTGAAGCTTTCTTT
clone_size: -; v_call: TRBV30; j_call: TRBJ1-6; d_call: -; cdr3_aa: CAWSVTGGYNSPLHF; cdr3_nt: TGTGCCTGGAGTGTAACAGGCGGCTATAATTCACCCCTCCACTTT
clone_size: -; v_call: TRBV2; j_call: TRBJ1-1; d_call: TRBD1; cdr3_aa: CASSPDRGRNTEAFF; cdr3_nt: TGTGCCAGCAGCCCGGACAGGGGGAGAAACACTGAAGCTTTCTTT
clone_size: -; v_call: TRBV12-3/TRBV12-4; j_call: TRBJ1-1; d_call: -; cdr3_aa: CASSFHPVTEAFF; cdr3_nt: TGTGCCAGCAGTTTTCACCCGGTCACTGAAGCTTTCTTT